Listed here are 25 T cell receptor beta chains from one sample, sequenced in a study of shared clonotypes between healthy human individuals. Measured with immunoSEQ multiplex PCR; TCRdb has only the in-frame clones, and not every one. The sample holds about 490,000 clones; 75% to 85% are singletons and the top ten take 13%. Sequenced sample: PBMCs. Receptor source: a woman aged 40-49 years in good health. Some clones in this sample may be carry-over from other donors' samples.

J is TRBJ2-2 and V is TRBV28; 9 bases line up with TRBD2. The junction had 11 bases not matched to a gene; V was cut back by 7 bases and J by 5 bases. CDR1 and CDR2 (germline): MDHEN, SYDVKM. The CDR3 extends over 16 amino acids. This CDR3 is CASTIRVAGATGELFF. The CDR3, as DNA: TGTGCCAGCACCATACGGGTAGCGGGAGCGACCGGGGAGCTGTTTTTT.

The chain recombines TRBV6-1 with TRBJ2-3; no definite D call. Germline lookup yields CDR1 MNHNS and CDR2 SASEGT. The V and J ends lost 2 bases and 0 bases respectively, with 6 bases between them. The CDR3 spans 14 residues. CDR3 protein: CASSEMVSTDTQYF. CDR3 nucleotides: TGTGCCAGCAGTGAAATGGTGAGCACAGATACGCAGTATTTT.

V usage is TRBV6-5 and J usage is TRBJ2-7; 8 positions agree with TRBD2. Trimming removed 5 bases from V and 0 bases from J; junction bases left unmatched: 3. Germline CDR1 and CDR2: MNHEY and SVGAGI. The CDR3 covers 14 residues. This chain's CDR3 is CASSDAGGSYEQYF. The CDR3 DNA is TGTGCCAGCAGTGATGCGGGGGGCTCCTACGAGCAGTACTTC.

This chain connects TRBV9 to TRBJ2-1; 10 bases are a match to TRBD2. Trimming at V came to 4 bases and at J to 5 bases, leaving 9 bases not matched to a gene. CDR3 length equals 16 residues. The germline V gene has CDR1 SGDLS and CDR2 YYNGEE. The CDR3 nucleotides are TGTGCCAGCAGCCCCGGGGTTAGCGGGAGGAACAATGAGCAGTTCTTC. Residues: CASSPGVSGRNNEQFF.

A word on this clone: A much bigger clone sits one base away, suggesting this may be a read error. This sequence joins TRBV5-1 and TRBJ1-4; TRBD1 is a possible D gene (5 bases). This CDR3 contains 14 residues. The germline V and J ends were trimmed by 4 bases and 0 bases, with 7 bases remaining between them. From germline, CDR1 is SGHRS and CDR2 YFSETQ. CDR3 protein: CASSRTTTNEKLFF. The DNA for the CDR3 is TGCGCCAGCAGCCGGACAACAACTAATGAAAAACTGTTTTTT. The full variable domain, completed using reference TRBV5-1 and TRBJ1-4, is KAGVTQTPRYLIKTRGQQVTLSCSPISGHRSVSWYQQTPGQGLQFLFEYFSETQRNKGNFPGRFSGRQFSNSRSEMNVSTLELGDSALYLCASSRTTTNEKLFFGSGTQLSVL.

V usage is TRBV11-2 and J usage is TRBJ2-7; D gene ambiguous. The CDR3 consists of 14 residues. The germline V and J ends were trimmed by 0 bases and 4 bases, with 10 bases remaining between them. Germline V gene sequence: CDR1 SGHAT, CDR2 FQNNGV. The CDR3 sequence: CASSLEIGDYEQYF. Here the CDR3 DNA reads TGTGCCAGCAGCTTAGAGATAGGTGATTACGAGCAGTACTTC. The full variable domain, its missing parts supplied by reference TRBV11-2 and TRBJ2-7, is EAGVAQSPRYKIIEKRQSVAFWCNPISGHATLYWYQQILGQGPKLLIQFQNNGVVDDSQLPKDRFSAERLKGVDSTLKIQPAKLEDSAVYLCASSLEIGDYEQYFGPGTRLTVT.

The chain couples TRBV10-1 to TRBJ2-2; D not certain. Germline V CDR1 and CDR2: WNHNN, SYGVQD (reference sequence). Trimming shortened V by 2 bases and J by 0 bases, and 7 bases separated the two germline ends. This CDR3 comprises 15 residues. The CDR3 here is CASSESTANTGELFF. Written as DNA, the CDR3 is TGCGCCAGCAGTGAGAGCACAGCGAACACCGGGGAGCTGTTTTTT.

The chain combines TRBV29-1 with TRBJ2-1; TRBD2 matches at 11 bases. This CDR3 is built from 15 residues. CDR1 and CDR2 (germline): SQVTM, ANQGSEA. V lost 7 bases, J lost 1 base, and 6 bases stayed unmatched. The CDR3 DNA reads as TGCAGCGGCGGGACTAGCGGACCATCCTACAATGAGCAGTTCTTC. Encoded protein: CSGGTSGPSYNEQFF.

Turning to this clone: A much larger clone lies one base from this, so it may be a read error. The sample holds other DNA sequences that translate to the same CDR3. This chain connects TRBV7-9 to TRBJ2-3; 7 bases fit TRBD2. CDR3 length: 16 residues. Per germline, CDR1 SEHNR and CDR2 FQNEAQ (reference sequence). The CDR3 sequence is CASSSGLGMMADTQYF. CDR3 nucleotide sequence: TGTGCCAGCAGCTCTGGACTAGGTATGATGGCGGATACGCAGTACTTT. Full variable domain (remainder filled in from reference TRBV7-9 and TRBJ2-3): DTGVSQNPRHKITKRGQNVTFRCDPISEHNRLYWYRQTLGQGPEFLTYFQNEAQLEKSRLLSDRFSAERPKGSFSTLEIQRTEQGDSAMYLCASSSGLGMMADTQYFGPGTRLTVL.

This chain links TRBV30 with TRBJ2-7; 8 nucleotides match TRBD2. The CDR3 has 14 amino acids. The V segment lost 6 bases and the J segment 3 bases; nucleotides outside the gene matches: 10. Germline CDR1 is GTSNPN and CDR2 is SVGIG (reference sequence). The CDR3 here is CACLLAEGGYEQYF. The CDR3 nucleotides are TGTGCCTGCTTACTAGCGGAAGGGGGCTACGAGCAGTACTTC.

J is TRBJ2-7 and V is TRBV30; 7 positions match TRBD1. V was clipped by 1 base and J by 2 bases; unmatched bases: 17. The CDR3 runs to 18 residues. Germline V gives CDR1 GTSNPN, CDR2 SVGIG (reference sequence). This chain's CDR3 is CAWSGHTRQGTFTYEQYF. CDR3 nucleotides: TGTGCCTGGAGTGGACATACGCGACAGGGCACCTTTACCTACGAGCAGTACTTC. Based on the CDR3 plus reference TRBV30 and TRBJ2-7, the full variable domain is SQTIHQWPATLVQPVGSPLSLECTVEGTSNPNLYWYRQAAGRGLQLLFYSVGIGQISSEVPQNLSASRPQDRQFILSSKKLLLSDSGFYLCAWSGHTRQGTFTYEQYFGPGTRLTVT.

On this clone itself: Compared with germline, one end of the junction differs, possibly owing to a read error. Other DNA sequences of this sample code for an identical CDR3. J is TRBJ1-1 and V is TRBV30, with D uncertain. Germline values: CDR1 GTSNPN, CDR2 SVGIG (reference sequence). This CDR3 comprises 12 residues. Here the CDR3 reads CAWSAGNTEAFF. CDR3 DNA sequence: TGTGCTTGGAGTGCAGGGAACACTGAAGCTTTCTTT.

V usage is TRBV29-1 and J usage is TRBJ1-2, with D uncertain. V lost 4 bases, J lost 6 bases, and 21 bases lay in between. The CDR3 consists of 15 residues. Germline lookup yields CDR1 SQVTM and CDR2 ANQGSEA. This CDR3 is CSVVGFRGYSDGYTF. The CDR3 coding sequence is TGCAGCGTTGTGGGTTTCCGAGGGTATTCGGATGGCTACACCTTC.

The genes are TRBV18 and TRBJ1-1; TRBD1 agrees at 7 bases. J was trimmed by 0 bases and V by 1 base; bases with no gene match: 5. In germline, CDR1 is KGHSH, CDR2 LQKENI. The CDR3 spans 16 residues. CDR3 coding DNA: TGTGCCAGCTCACCACGACAGGGTAGTATGAACACTGAAGCTTTCTTT. It is translated as CASSPRQGSMNTEAFF.

The V gene is TRBV1, the J gene TRBJ1-5. TRBV1 is recorded as a pseudogene. The CDR3 spans 11 residues. In DNA, the CDR3 is TGCACCAGCAGCCTGCGGCAGCCCCAGCATTTT. Its protein product is CTSSLRQPQHF.

The V call is TRBV5-1, the J call TRBJ2-7; maybe TRBD1 (5 bases). Trimming stripped 4 bases from V and 3 bases from J, with 17 bases between. CDR1 is SGHRS and CDR2 is YFSETQ in the germline V gene. The CDR3 is made up of 15 amino acids. CDR3 region: CASSRESGLNYEQYF. CDR3 coding DNA: TGCGCCAGCAGCCGAGAGTCAGGGCTGAACTACGAGCAGTACTTC.

The chain links TRBV5-1 to TRBJ2-3; 7 bases map to TRBD2. The CDR3 loop spans 17 amino acids. Per the germline V gene, CDR1 is SGHRS and CDR2 is YFSETQ. Losses at the gene ends were 0 bases for V and 0 bases for J; bases not matched to a gene: 7. CDR3 nucleotides: TGCGCCAGCAGCTTGGATGGGCTAGCGGAGAGCACAGATACGCAGTATTTT. It specifies CASSLDGLAESTDTQYF.

In its sample, this clone was seen a few times. The CDR3 bases are TGTGCCAGCAGTTCTCCGGGACTAGCGGGGAGGGGCGTTTACGAGCAGTACTTC. Translation: CASSSPGLAGRGVYEQYF. This chain uses TRBV28 with TRBJ2-7, with 13 bases identical to TRBD2. Germline V gene sequence: CDR1 MDHEN, CDR2 SYDVKM. There are 18 residues in the CDR3. Trimming cost V 4 bases and J 4 bases; bases outside gene matches: 13.

The chain couples TRBV7-3 to TRBJ2-1; a possible D gene is TRBD1 (5 bases). The CDR3 loop spans 14 amino acids. Trimming cost V 2 bases and J 4 bases, with 9 bases left between them. Germline V gene data show CDR1 as SGHTA and CDR2 as FQGTGA. CDR3 in DNA: TGTGCCAGCAGCTTACAGGGTCAGTACAATGAGCAGTTCTTC. This sequence encodes CASSLQGQYNEQFF.

V gene TRBV5-3 combines with J gene TRBJ2-7; D is unresolved. TRBV5-3 is marked as an open reading frame, function uncertain. V was cut by 9 bases and J by 2 bases, with 9 bases left in between. The CDR3 consists of 11 residues. In nucleotides, the CDR3 is TGTGCCACCGGACCCGCCTACGAGCAGTACTTC. Amino acids: CATGPAYEQYF.

The V gene is TRBV5-6, the J gene TRBJ2-6; no firm D call. The CDR3 contains 17 residues. Germline V lookup: CDR1 SGHDT, CDR2 YYEEEE. Between the trimmed V and J ends, which lost 7 bases and 16 bases, there was a span of 33 bases. CDR3 sequence (DNA): TGTGCCAGCCAACCCTACAATAGTCACAAATCGGGCCAACGTCTGACTTTC. Translated, it gives CASQPYNSHKSGQRLTF.

The V gene is TRBV4-1, the J gene TRBJ1-2; D not resolved. CDR3 length: 15 residues. V lost 4 bases to trimming and J lost 9 bases, with 21 bases between them. The germline gives CDR1 MGHRA, CDR2 YSYEKL. The CDR3 DNA follows: TGCGCCAGCAGCCCCTGGGAGGAGCAGGTGGGGAGCTACACCTTC. Protein product: CASSPWEEQVGSYTF.

This clone was observed many times. The gene calls are TRBV6-1 and TRBJ2-7, with TRBD1 matching over 9 bases. From germline, CDR1 is MNHNS and CDR2 SASEGT. V trimming: 3 bases; J trimming: 9 bases; junction bases outside the gene matches: 3. The CDR3 extends over 12 amino acids. The CDR3 protein is CASSDPDRGQYF. The DNA for the CDR3 is TGTGCCAGCAGTGATCCGGACAGGGGGCAGTACTTC.

The V gene is TRBV4-1, the J gene TRBJ2-7; TRBD2 aligns across 8 bases. CDR1 and CDR2 (germline): MGHRA, YSYEKL. V lost 4 bases and J lost 3; bases outside the gene matches: 8. This CDR3 spans 15 amino acids. CDR3 DNA sequence: TGCGCCAGCAGCCCAGTCGGGAGGGCCGACTACGAGCAGTACTTC. Amino acids: CASSPVGRADYEQYF.

The rearrangement joins TRBV18 to TRBJ2-3; D is unresolved. The CDR3 sequence is 15 residues long. Germline CDR1 KGHSH, CDR2 LQKENI. Trimming took off 1 base at V and 0 bases at J, with 8 bases between the two ends. DNA for the CDR3: TGTGCCAGCTCACCACAGGCAACGAGCACAGATACGCAGTATTTT. It codes for CASSPQATSTDTQYF.